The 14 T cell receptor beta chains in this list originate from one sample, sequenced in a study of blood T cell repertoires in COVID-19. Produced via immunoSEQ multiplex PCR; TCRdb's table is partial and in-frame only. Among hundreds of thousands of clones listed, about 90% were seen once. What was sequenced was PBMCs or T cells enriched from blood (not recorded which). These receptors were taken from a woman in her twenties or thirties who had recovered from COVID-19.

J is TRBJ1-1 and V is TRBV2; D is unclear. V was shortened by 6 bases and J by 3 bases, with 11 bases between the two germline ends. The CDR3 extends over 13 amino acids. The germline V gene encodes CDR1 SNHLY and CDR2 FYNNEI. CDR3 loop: CASSPTPYTEAFF. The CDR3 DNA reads TGTGCCAGCAGCCCGACACCTTACACTGAAGCTTTCTTT.

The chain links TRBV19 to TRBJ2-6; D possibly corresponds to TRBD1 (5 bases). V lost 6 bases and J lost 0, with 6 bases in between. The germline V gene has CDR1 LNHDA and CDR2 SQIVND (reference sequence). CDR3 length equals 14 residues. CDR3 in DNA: TGTGCCAGTAGAGGGGACTCTGGGGCCAACGTCCTGACTTTC. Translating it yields CASRGDSGANVLTF.

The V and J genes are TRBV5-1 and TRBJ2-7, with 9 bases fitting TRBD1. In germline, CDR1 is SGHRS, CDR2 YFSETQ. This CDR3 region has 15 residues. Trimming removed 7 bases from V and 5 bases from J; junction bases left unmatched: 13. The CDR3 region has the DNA TGCGCCAGCCGCAATGTCGGGACAGGGACCCACGAGCAGTACTTC. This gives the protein CASRNVGTGTHEQYF.

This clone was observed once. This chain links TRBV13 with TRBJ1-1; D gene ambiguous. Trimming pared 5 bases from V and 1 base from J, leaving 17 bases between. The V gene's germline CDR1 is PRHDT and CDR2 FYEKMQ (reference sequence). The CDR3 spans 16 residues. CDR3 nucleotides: TGTGCCAGCAGCCTCGGCAGGAGGGTACGGAACACTGAAGCTTTCTTT. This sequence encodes CASSLGRRVRNTEAFF.

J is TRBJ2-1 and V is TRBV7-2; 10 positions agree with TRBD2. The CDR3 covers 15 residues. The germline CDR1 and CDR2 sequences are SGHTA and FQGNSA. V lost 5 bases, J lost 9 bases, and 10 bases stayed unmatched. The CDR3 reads CASSLLPSGGGEQFF. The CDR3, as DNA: TGTGCCAGCAGCCTTTTGCCTAGCGGGGGCGGTGAGCAGTTCTTC.

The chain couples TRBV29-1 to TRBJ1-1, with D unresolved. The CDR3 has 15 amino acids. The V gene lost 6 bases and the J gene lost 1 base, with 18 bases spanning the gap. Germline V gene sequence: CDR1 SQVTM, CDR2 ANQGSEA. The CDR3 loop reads CSVDTRKSANTEAFF. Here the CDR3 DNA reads TGCAGCGTCGACACAAGAAAGTCAGCGAACACTGAAGCTTTCTTT.

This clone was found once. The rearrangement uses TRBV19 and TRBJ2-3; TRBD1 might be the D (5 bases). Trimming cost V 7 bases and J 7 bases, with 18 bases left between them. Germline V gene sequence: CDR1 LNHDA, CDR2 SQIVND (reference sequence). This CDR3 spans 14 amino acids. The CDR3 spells CASKSQGTWNTQYF. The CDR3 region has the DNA TGTGCCAGTAAGTCGCAGGGTACCTGGAATACGCAGTATTTT.

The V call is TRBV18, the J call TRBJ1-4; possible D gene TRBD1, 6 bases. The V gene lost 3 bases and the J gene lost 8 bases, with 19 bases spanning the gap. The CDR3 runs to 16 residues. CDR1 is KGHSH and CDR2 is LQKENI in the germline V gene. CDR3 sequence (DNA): TGTGCCAGCTCACCGTCCGCTCAGGGGACGGGGGAAAAACTGTTTTTT. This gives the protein CASSPSAQGTGEKLFF.

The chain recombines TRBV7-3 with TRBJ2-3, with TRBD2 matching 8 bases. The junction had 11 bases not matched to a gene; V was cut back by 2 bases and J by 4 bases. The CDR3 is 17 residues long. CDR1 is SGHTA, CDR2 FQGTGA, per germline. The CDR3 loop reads CASSLGLSGTRSDTQYF. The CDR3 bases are TGTGCCAGCAGCTTAGGGCTATCCGGGACTAGATCAGATACGCAGTATTTT.

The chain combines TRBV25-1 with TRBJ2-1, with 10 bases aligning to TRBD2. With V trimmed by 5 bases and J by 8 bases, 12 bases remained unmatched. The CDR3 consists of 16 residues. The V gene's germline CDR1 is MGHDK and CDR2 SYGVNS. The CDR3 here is CASSPYVSGRGDEQFF. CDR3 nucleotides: TGTGCCAGCAGTCCGTACGTGAGCGGGAGGGGGGATGAGCAGTTCTTC.

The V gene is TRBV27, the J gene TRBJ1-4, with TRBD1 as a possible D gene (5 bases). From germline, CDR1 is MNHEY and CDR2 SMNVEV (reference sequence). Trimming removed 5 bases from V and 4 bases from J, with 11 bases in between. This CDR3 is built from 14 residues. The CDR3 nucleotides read TGTGCCAGCAGTCCCACCGGGGGTAATGAAAAACTGTTTTTT. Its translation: CASSPTGGNEKLFF.

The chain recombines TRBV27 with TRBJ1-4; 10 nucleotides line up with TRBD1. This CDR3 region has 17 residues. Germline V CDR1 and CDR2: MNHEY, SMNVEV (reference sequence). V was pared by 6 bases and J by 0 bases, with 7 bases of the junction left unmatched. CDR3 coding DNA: TGTGCCAGCAGACGACAGGGGGCGCAGGCAACTAATGAAAAACTGTTTTTT. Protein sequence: CASRRQGAQATNEKLFF. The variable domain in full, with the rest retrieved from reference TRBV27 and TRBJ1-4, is EAQVTQNPRYLITVTGKKLTVTCSQNMNHEYMSWYRQDPGLGLRQIYYSMNVEVTDKGDVPEGYKVSRKEKRNFPLILESPSPNQTSLYFCASRRQGAQATNEKLFFGSGTQLSVL.

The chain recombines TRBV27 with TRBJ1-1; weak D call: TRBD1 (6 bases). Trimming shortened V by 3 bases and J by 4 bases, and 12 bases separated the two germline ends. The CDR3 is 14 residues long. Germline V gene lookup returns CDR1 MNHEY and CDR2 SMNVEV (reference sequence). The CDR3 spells CASSLVVGGTEAFF. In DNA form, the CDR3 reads TGTGCCAGCAGTTTGGTAGTAGGGGGCACTGAAGCTTTCTTT.

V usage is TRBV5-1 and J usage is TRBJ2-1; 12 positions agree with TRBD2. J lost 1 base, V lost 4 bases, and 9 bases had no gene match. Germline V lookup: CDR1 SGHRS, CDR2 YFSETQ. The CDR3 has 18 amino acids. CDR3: CASSLGTSGPRSYNEQFF. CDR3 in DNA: TGCGCCAGCAGCCTAGGGACTAGCGGGCCCCGTTCCTACAATGAGCAGTTCTTC.